The 3 T cell receptor beta chains below all came from one sample that was sequenced in a study of a mutant IDH1 vaccine in newly diagnosed glioma. Their cognate antigens are unknown. Time point defined: week 11, during vaccination. With topical imiquimod, each dose of the vaccine consisted of 300 ug of mutant IDH1 20-mer peptide. The repertoire was sequenced with immunoSEQ multiplex PCR; TCRdb's copy has only in-frame clones and lacks some. Among about 40,000 clones listed, around 83% were seen once. Material: PBMCs, obtained from a glioma patient whose treatment included an IDH1 peptide vaccine. All receptors derive from a man in his forties with glioma.

This chain joins TRBV5-1 and TRBJ2-1, with TRBD1 matching 10 bases. V was pared by 4 bases and J by 10 bases, with 5 bases of the junction left unmatched. The CDR3 length is 13 residues. Germline CDR1 SGHRS, CDR2 YFSETQ. The CDR3 region is CASSPRTGGEQFF. The DNA of the CDR3 is TGCGCCAGCAGCCCCAGGACAGGGGGAGAGCAGTTCTTC.

This rearrangement joins TRBV19 to TRBJ1-5, with D possibly TRBD1 on 5 matching bases. The germline V gene has CDR1 LNHDA and CDR2 SQIVND (reference sequence). The V end lost 3 bases, the J end lost 3 bases, and 6 bases lay between the germline ends. This CDR3 spans 13 amino acids. The CDR3 sequence: CASSMGLNQPQHF. CDR3 coding DNA: TGTGCCAGTAGTATGGGACTCAATCAGCCCCAGCATTTT.

The rearrangement joins TRBV5-1 to TRBJ2-5; 12 bases map to TRBD1. Germline V gene lookup returns CDR1 SGHRS and CDR2 YFSETQ. Trimming cost V 3 bases and J 5 bases; bases outside gene matches: 5. The CDR3 has 15 amino acids. CDR3 amino acids: CASSSGTGGVETQYF. In nucleotides, the CDR3 is TGCGCCAGCAGCTCCGGGACAGGGGGCGTCGAGACCCAGTACTTC.